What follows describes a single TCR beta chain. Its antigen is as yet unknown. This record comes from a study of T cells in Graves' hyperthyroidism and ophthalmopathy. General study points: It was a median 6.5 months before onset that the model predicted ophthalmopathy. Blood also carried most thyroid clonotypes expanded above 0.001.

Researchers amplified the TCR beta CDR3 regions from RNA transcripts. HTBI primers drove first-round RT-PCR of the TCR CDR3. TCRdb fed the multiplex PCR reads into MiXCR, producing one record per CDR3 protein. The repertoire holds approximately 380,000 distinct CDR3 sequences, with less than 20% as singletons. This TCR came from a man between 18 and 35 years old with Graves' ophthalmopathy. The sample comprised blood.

This chain's CDR3 is CAISADSWMNTEAFF. The CDR3 nucleotides are TGTGCCATCAGTGCGGACTCCTGGATGAACACTGAAGCTTTCTTT. This rearrangement joins TRBV10-3 to TRBJ1-1; D gene uncertain. Trimming pared 4 bases from V and 0 bases from J, leaving 12 bases between. Germline assignment: CDR1 ENHRY and CDR2 SYGVKD. The CDR3 has 15 residues.